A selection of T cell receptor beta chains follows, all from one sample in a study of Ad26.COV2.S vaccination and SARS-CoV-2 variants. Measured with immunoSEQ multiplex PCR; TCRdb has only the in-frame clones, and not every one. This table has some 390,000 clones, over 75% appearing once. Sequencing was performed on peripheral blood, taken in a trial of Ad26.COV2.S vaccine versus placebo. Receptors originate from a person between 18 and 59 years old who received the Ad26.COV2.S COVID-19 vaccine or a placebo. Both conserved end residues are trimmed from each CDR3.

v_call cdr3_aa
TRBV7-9 ASSLEAHYGYT
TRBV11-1 ASSLGGANTGELF
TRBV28 ASSSIQYGYT
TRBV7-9 ASSLRGLLSYEQY
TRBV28 ASSEGGIDYEQY
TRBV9 ASSFETNTEAF
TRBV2 ASSERPMNTEAF
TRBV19 ASSPSPPGEQF
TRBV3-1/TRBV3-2 ASSQETGAYNEQF
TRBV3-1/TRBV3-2 ASSYSGSYEQY
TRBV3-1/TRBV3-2 ASSQGTGMNTGELF
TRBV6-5 ASTGGGYYEQY
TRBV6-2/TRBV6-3 ASSSGHSTLNTEAF
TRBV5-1 ASNRAGGSYEQY
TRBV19 ASSISGGVSNQPQH
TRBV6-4 ASARTEDQPQH
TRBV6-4 ASNRLAESHTGELF
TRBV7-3 ASSPGRFRDRQETQY
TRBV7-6 ASSLGASGRIETQY
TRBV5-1 ASSLGTVYGYT
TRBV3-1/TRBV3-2 ASSQAPGQGSGANVLT
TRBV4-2 ASSQDKGPYEQY
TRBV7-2 ASSLGAGNQPQH
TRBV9 ASSVASSGSYEQY
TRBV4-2 ASSQDPPSEYVAQDSPLH
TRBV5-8 ASSSRAGDISPNTEAF
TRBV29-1 SVREAGANVLT
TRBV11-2 ASRGLAGGSYEQY
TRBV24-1 ATSAEGRETQY
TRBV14 ASSQDQGPDTQY
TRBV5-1 ASSLDPGGVKDTQY
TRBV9 ASSVGTSGGETQY
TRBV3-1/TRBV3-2 ASSITADHLQGGNTIY
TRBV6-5 ASLRVGQGNQPQH
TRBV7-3 ASSLGDSKYNEQF
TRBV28 ASSLKHINEQF
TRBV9 ASSVGTLDRGLETQY